This T cell receptor (beta chain) was documented in a study of blood T cell repertoires in COVID-19. The CDR3 is made up of 15 amino acids. The germline V gene has CDR1 SNHLY and CDR2 FYNNEI. V dropped 4 bases and J dropped 9; count of bases not matched to a gene: 6. In the source study's methods: Amplification with reference gene primers provided the estimates of nucleated cell counts. The protocol was immunoSEQ multiplex PCR, while the TCRdb copy is restricted to in-frame clones and leaves out a portion. That table is the source of V, J and clone size, and D and trimming were worked out from the DNA. The data show 40,000 to 45,000 clones, about 77% seen once.

The TCR was taken from a man aged 80 or over with acute or convalescent COVID-19. The sample was peripheral blood. This chain connects TRBV2 to TRBJ1-6, with TRBD1 matching 10 bases. The CDR3 region has the DNA TGTGCCAGCAGTGCGGGACAGGGGTCCTTTTCACCCCTCCACTTT. Amino acids: CASSAGQGSFSPLHF.